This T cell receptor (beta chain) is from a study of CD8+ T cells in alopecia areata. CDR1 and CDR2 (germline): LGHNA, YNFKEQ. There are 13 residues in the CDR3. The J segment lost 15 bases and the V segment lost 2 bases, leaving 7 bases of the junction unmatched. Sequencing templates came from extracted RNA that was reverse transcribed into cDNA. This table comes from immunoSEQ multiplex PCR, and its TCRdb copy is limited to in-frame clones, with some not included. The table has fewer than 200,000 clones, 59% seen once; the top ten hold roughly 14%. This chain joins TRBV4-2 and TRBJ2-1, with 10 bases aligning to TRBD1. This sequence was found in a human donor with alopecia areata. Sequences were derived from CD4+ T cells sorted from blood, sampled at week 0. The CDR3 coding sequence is TGTGCCAGCAGCCAACCGGGACAGGGGAGTCTGTTCTTC. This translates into CASSQPGQGSLFF.